This TCR beta chain was recovered during a study of technical replicates of blood from several donors (dated by TCRdb to the late 2010s). About this clone: It lacks a known antigen. Base quality data are lacking; no much larger clone is found one base away.

The library was produced with the immunoSEQ multiplex PCR assay. TCRdb obtained this table from immuneACCESS and retained in-frame rearrangements with V and J assigned. These tables miss some clones; where compared with another copy, unresolved V genes account for less than half of the shortfall, and the remainder is unexplained. Across this sample there are about 75,000 clones, with 95% to 98% seen only once. The ten largest clones represent roughly 0.3% of the sample. The TCR sequence derives from a human donor in good health. The sequencing sample was made of T cells isolated from PBMCs.

The CDR3 protein sequence reads: CASSSGGYNQPQHF. The DNA reads TGTGCCAGCAGCTCAGGTGGCTACAATCAGCCCCAGCATTTT. Recombination linked TRBV2 to TRBJ1-5; too little of a D gene remains to name it. V sheds 6 bases and J sheds 3 bases, leaving 12 bases between their ends. From its cysteine to its phenylalanine, the CDR3 spans 14 amino acids. This entry keeps only the CDR3 DNA: 42 bases, framed from base 1. The germline V gene specifies SNHLY as CDR1 and FYNNEI as CDR2.